Listed below are T cell receptor beta chains from one sample, sequenced in a study of blood T cell repertoires in COVID-19. Libraries were prepared by immunoSEQ multiplex PCR; TCRdb keeps only in-frame clonotypes and omits some of them. The repertoire has about 100,000 clones, about 88% of them found once; the top ten carry over 7%. The sequenced sample was peripheral blood. These receptors all come from a man aged 25-45 years in a cohort sampled during active COVID-19. CDR3s include the opening cysteine and the closing phenylalanine or tryptophan. A D gene is named only where the DNA matches it firmly. Clone size appears in some rows only: once, few, many, or a class for an expanded clone.

size | J | D | V | DNA | CDR3
. | TRBJ2-1 | TRBD2 | TRBV7-2 | TGTGCCAGCAGCCCCGTAGCGGGGCGGAATGAGCAGTTCTTC | CASSPVAGRNEQFF
. | TRBJ2-7 | . | TRBV3-1/TRBV3-2 | TGTGCCAGCAGCCTTCGAACTCTGGAGCAGTACTTC | CASSLRTLEQYF
. | TRBJ1-2 | TRBD1 | TRBV7-2 | TGTGCCAGCAGCCCCACAGGGGGGACTAACTATGGCTACACCTTC | CASSPTGGTNYGYTF
. | TRBJ2-3 | . | TRBV10-2 | TGCGCCAGCAGTGAGGCAGGGGGCACAGATACGCAGTATTTT | CASSEAGGTDTQYF
. | TRBJ1-3 | . | TRBV7-9 | TGTGCCAGCAGCAGGGGGAGCGGAAACACCATATATTTT | CASSRGSGNTIYF
few | TRBJ2-5 | . | TRBV13 | TGTGCCAGCAGCTCGCCCCAGTCCGAAGAGACCCAGTACTTC | CASSSPQSEETQYF
few | TRBJ2-5 | . | TRBV6-5 | TGTGCCAGCAGTCCGGCGGGGCGTAAAGGAGAGACCCAGTACTTC | CASSPAGRKGETQYF
few | TRBJ1-6 | . | TRBV7-2 | TGTGCCAGCAGCTTAGAACAGAGCTCCTATAATTCACCCCTCCACTTT | CASSLEQSSYNSPLHF
. | TRBJ2-1 | TRBD2 | TRBV4-2 | TGTGCCAGCAGCCAAGAAGGAGCGGGACTTTCCTACAATGAGCAGTTCTTC | CASSQEGAGLSYNEQFF
. | TRBJ2-6 | . | TRBV5-8 | TGTGCCAGCAGCCGAACGCGCTCTTTTACCAACGTCCTGGCTTTC | CASSRTRSFTNVLAF
few | TRBJ1-1 | . | TRBV7-2 | TGTGCCAGCAGCTTAGCGGCAGGGCTGAACACTGAAGCTTTCTTT | CASSLAAGLNTEAFF
. | TRBJ1-1 | . | TRBV28 | TGTGCCAGCAGGAGACACCAGAACACTGAAGCTTTCTTT | CASRRHQNTEAFF
. | TRBJ2-7 | . | TRBV2 | TGTGCCAGCAGTGAAAACCGACTGATCTACGAGCAGTACTTC | CASSENRLIYEQYF
. | TRBJ2-5 | . | TRBV28 | TGTGCCAGCAGTTCCCTATTGGGGGGACAAGAGACCCAGTACTTC | CASSSLLGGQETQYF
. | TRBJ2-1 | TRBD2 | TRBV7-3 | TGTGCCAGCAGCTTAAGTGTGGCGGGGGATCGCAATGAGCAGTTCTTC | CASSLSVAGDRNEQFF
. | TRBJ2-7 | . | TRBV15 | TGTGCCACCAGCAACCCGGGTAGCTCCTACGAGCAGTACTTC | CATSNPGSSYEQYF
. | TRBJ2-2 | . | TRBV5-1 | TGCGCCAGCAGCTTGCCTCGACAAGTGTGGACCGGGGAGCTGTTTTTT | CASSLPRQVWTGELFF
. | TRBJ1-2 | . | TRBV28 | TGTGCCATTCAGGGGCTCGATGGCTACACCTTC | CAIQGLDGYTF
. | TRBJ1-1 | . | TRBV13 | TGTGCCAGCAGCTTAACATTTACTGAAGCTTTCTTT | CASSLTFTEAFF